This TCR beta chain is drawn from a study of blood T cell repertoires in COVID-19 (TCRdb year 2020). At the level of the whole study: Collaborator samples came from the United States, Italy and Spain and covered acute and convalescent phases of COVID-19. The prospective study material was composed of cDNA or gDNA derived from T cells, B-cell-depleted T cells, or PBMCs. Deeply sampled blood TCRbeta repertoires from subjects exposed to, actively infected with, or recovered from COVID-19 were included in the dataset. A freely available public database, intended as a resource for researchers studying the immune response to SARS-CoV-2, is where the repertoires were released. Samples were obtained from the ongoing ImmuneRACE study (first 160 participants) and from 1,000 to 1,500 subjects provided by 6 global collaborators. A de-identified subject ID, COVID-19 status, age in years and sex were almost always included in the sample metadata. Where available, HLA class I and class II types were taken from metadata supplied by the sample provider and were not determined by assay-based typing.

Summary of the overall study and its limitations: How much clinical and demographic metadata was included differed by source and by participant, and the metadata was provided uncurated.

The germline V gene sets CDR1 to SGHRS and CDR2 to YFSETQ. The CDR3 numbers 17 residues from cysteine through phenylalanine. The retained sequence is limited to the CDR3, 51 bases, with the frame set at the first base. The germline V and J ends show losses of 2 bases and 5 bases respectively, and no gene match explains 14 bases of the junction. The immunoSEQ Assay, a bias-controlled multiplex PCR, was used to amplify TCRbeta CDR3 regions from genomic DNA. The study's own analysis went as follows. Within the assay, amplification of reference gene primers was used to estimate how many nucleated cells each sample contained. To quantify the absolute abundance of each unique TCRbeta CDR3 rearrangement, sequence reads were collapsed and filtered. Productive Simpson clonality was computed per sample as the square root of Simpson's diversity index over productive rearrangements. This immuneACCESS table, as held by TCRdb, lists in-frame sequences with V and J called but not all clones. Of the missing ones, under half trace to an unresolved V gene in checked studies; the others have no known cause. V and J calls and clone size are those listed in that table; D and trimming were worked out from the DNA. In this sample the table shows about 310,000 clones, 90% of which occur a single time. The ten largest account for 1% of the sample.

In Seattle, one collaborating source enrolled patients while the infection was active and tracked those patients longitudinally over the course of disease. Collaborating institutions collected whole blood in K2EDTA tubes following their own protocols. For TCRbeta analysis, collaborators shipped samples in one of three forms: frozen whole blood, isolated PBMCs, or DNA extracted from either of those sample types. Comments on this clone: Its antigen is not yet known. Within one base of it there is no much larger clone, and no base qualities were kept.

Source material: peripheral blood. The V and J genes are TRBV5-1 and TRBJ2-5, with 8 bases matching TRBD1. The sequence was obtained from a woman aged 40 to 55 with COVID-19, enrolled during active disease. The DNA is TGCGCCAGCAGCTTTTACCGGACAGGGACGTATGTGGAGACCCAGTACTTC. Its coded protein is CASSFYRTGTYVETQYF.